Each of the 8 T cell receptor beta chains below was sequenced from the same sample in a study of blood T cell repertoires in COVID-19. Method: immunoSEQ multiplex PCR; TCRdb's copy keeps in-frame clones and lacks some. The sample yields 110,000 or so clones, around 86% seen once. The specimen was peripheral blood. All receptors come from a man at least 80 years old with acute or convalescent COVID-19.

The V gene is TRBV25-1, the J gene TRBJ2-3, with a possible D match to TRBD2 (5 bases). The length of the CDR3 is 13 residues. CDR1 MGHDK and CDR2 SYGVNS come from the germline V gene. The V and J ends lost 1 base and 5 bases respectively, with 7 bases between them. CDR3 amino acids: CASSEWEKDTQYF. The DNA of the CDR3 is TGTGCCAGCAGTGAATGGGAGAAAGATACGCAGTATTTT.

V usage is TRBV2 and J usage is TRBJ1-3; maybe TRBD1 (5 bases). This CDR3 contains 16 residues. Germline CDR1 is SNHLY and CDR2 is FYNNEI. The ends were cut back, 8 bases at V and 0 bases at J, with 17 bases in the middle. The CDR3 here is CASSLGGEISGNTIYF. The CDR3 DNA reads TGTGCCAGCTCCCTGGGGGGGGAGATCTCTGGAAACACCATATATTTT.

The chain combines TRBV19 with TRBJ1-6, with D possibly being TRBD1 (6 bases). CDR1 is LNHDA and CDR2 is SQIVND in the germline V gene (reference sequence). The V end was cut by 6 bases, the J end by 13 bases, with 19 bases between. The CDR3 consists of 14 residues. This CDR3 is CASSPQTGYGPLHF. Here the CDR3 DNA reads TGTGCCAGTAGCCCACAGACAGGCTACGGGCCCCTCCACTTT.

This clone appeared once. The CDR3 nucleotides read TGTGCCAGTAGTATCGGGGGGTTGTCCTACAATGAGCAGTTCTTC. This gives the protein CASSIGGLSYNEQFF. This sequence joins TRBV19 and TRBJ2-1; TRBD2 agrees at 7 bases. V lost 3 bases to trimming and J lost 1 base; unmatched junction nucleotides: 3. The CDR3 is 15 amino acids. Germline-derived CDR1 and CDR2 are LNHDA and SQIVND (reference sequence). The entire variable domain, with the rest obtained from reference TRBV19 and TRBJ2-1, is as follows: DGGITQSPKYLFRKEGQNVTLSCEQNLNHDAMYWYRQDPGQGLRLIYYSQIVNDFQKGDIAEGYSVSREKKESFPLTVTSAQKNPTAFYLCASSIGGLSYNEQFFGPGTRLTVL.

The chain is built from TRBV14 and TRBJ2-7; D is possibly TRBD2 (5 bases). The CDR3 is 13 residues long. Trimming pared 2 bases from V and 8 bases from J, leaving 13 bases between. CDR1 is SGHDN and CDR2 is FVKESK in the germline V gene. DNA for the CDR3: TGTGCCAGCAGCCAAAATTGGGGAGAAAAGCAGTACTTC. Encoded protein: CASSQNWGEKQYF.

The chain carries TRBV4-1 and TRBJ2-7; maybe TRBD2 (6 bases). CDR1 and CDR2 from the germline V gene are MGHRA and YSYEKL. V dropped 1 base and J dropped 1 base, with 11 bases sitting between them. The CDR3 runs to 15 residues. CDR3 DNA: TGCGCCAGCAGCCAAGGGGGGGTTCCGTCCTACGAGCAGTACTTC. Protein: CASSQGGVPSYEQYF.

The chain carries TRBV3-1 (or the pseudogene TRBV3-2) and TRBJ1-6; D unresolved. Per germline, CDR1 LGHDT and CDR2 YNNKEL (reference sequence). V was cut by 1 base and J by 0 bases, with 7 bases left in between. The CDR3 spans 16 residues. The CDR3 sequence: CASSQGASSYNSPLHF. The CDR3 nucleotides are TGTGCCAGCAGCCAAGGGGCCAGCTCCTATAATTCACCCCTCCACTTT.

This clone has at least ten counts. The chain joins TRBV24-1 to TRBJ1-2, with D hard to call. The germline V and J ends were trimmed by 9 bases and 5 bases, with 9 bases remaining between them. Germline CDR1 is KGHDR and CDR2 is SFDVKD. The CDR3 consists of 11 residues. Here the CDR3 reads CATSSNYGYTF. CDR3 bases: TGTGCCACCTCTAGCAATTATGGCTACACCTTC.